This T cell receptor beta chain was sequenced in a study of blood T cell repertoires in COVID-19. Looking at the study overall: Samples came from the United States, Italy and Spain, spanning acute and convalescent COVID-19. Nucleic acid was either cDNA or gDNA, and it came from T cells, B-cell-depleted T cells, or PBMCs.

The data were produced by immunoSEQ multiplex PCR, yet TCRdb's version contains in-frame clones alone and is incomplete. There are fewer than 300,000 clones in the sample; roughly 90% occur only once, and about 8.6% lies in the top ten. V shed 3 bases, J shed 4 bases, and the junction held 11 bases outside the gene matches. The CDR3 consists of 16 residues. The germline CDR1 and CDR2 sequences are DFQATT and SNEGSKA (reference sequence). The sample consisted of peripheral blood. The sequence was obtained from a man between 18 and 29 years old with active or convalescent COVID-19. The chain has TRBV20-1 and TRBJ2-5; 10 bases agree with TRBD2. The CDR3 DNA sequence: TGCAGTGCTAGTACTCTAGCGGGGGAGAGAAGAGAGACCCAGTACTTC. Translating it yields CSASTLAGERRETQYF.